A selection of T cell receptor beta chains follows, all from one sample in a study of blood T cell repertoires in COVID-19. Here immunoSEQ multiplex PCR was the method, and the copy in TCRdb shows in-frame clones only, minus some. The data show about 170,000 clones, around three quarters seen once. Material: PBMCs or T cells enriched from blood (not recorded which). The receptors stem from a woman in her seventies in a cohort exposed to, infected with or recovered from COVID-19 (not recorded which). CDR3s include the opening cysteine and the closing phenylalanine or tryptophan. A D gene is named only where the DNA matches it firmly. Rows may omit the clone size; those that give it use once, few, many or a size class.

D	V	J	length	size	CDR3	DNA
TRBD2	TRBV3-1/TRBV3-2	TRBJ2-1	18	.	CASSQVQLAGRGYNEQFF	TGTGCCAGCAGCCAAGTTCAACTAGCGGGCCGGGGGTACAATGAGCAGTTCTTC
.	TRBV2	TRBJ1-3	17	.	CASSEFPIIGAGNTIYF	TGTGCCAGCAGTGAATTTCCTATCATAGGGGCTGGAAACACCATATATTTT
TRBD2	TRBV10-3	TRBJ2-3	18	.	CAISDISRTSGSADTQYF	TGTGCCATCAGTGATATTTCCCGGACTAGCGGGAGTGCAGATACGCAGTATTTT
.	TRBV6-5	TRBJ1-6	14	.	CASSPGQDNSPLHF	TGTGCCAGCAGCCCCGGACAAGATAATTCACCCCTCCACTTT
TRBD2	TRBV7-9	TRBJ2-1	16	.	CASSLGAGLANNEQFF	TGTGCCAGCAGCTTAGGGGCGGGACTAGCTAACAATGAGCAGTTCTTC
TRBD2	TRBV3-1/TRBV3-2	TRBJ2-1	14	.	CASSLGTSRNEQFF	TGTGCCAGCAGCTTAGGGACTAGTCGCAATGAGCAGTTCTTC
TRBD2	TRBV29-1	TRBJ2-3	12	.	CSVVRTGGTQYF	TGCAGCGTTGTAAGGACGGGAGGAACGCAGTATTTT
TRBD1	TRBV19	TRBJ2-1	15	.	CASSIGQGAGDEQFF	TGTGCCAGTAGTATAGGTCAGGGGGCAGGCGATGAGCAGTTCTTC
.	TRBV10-3	TRBJ1-6	15	.	CAIRGRSSYNSPLHF	TGTGCCATCAGGGGCCGAAGCTCCTATAATTCACCCCTCCACTTT
TRBD1	TRBV5-1	TRBJ2-1	15	.	CASSTTGGSYNEQFF	TGCGCCAGCAGCACGACAGGGGGATCCTACAATGAGCAGTTCTTC
.	TRBV6-1	TRBJ1-2	11	few	CASSDLYGYTF	TGTGCCAGCAGTGACCTTTATGGCTACACCTTC
TRBD1	TRBV7-9	TRBJ2-1	13	.	CASRDRGVDEQFF	TGTGCCAGTCGGGACAGGGGAGTCGATGAGCAGTTCTTC
TRBD1	TRBV7-8	TRBJ1-1	14	.	CASSSNRGNPEAFF	TGTGCCAGCAGTTCAAACAGGGGGAACCCTGAAGCTTTCTTT
.	TRBV2	TRBJ1-5	14	many	CASSDRQLNQPQHF	TGTGCCAGCAGTGATCGACAGCTCAATCAGCCCCAGCATTTT
.	TRBV2	TRBJ2-7	16	.	CASSEGRAVLSYEQYF	TGTGCCAGCAGTGAAGGGCGGGCAGTTTTATCCTACGAGCAGTACTTC
TRBD2	TRBV5-4	TRBJ2-1	18	.	CASSLTLLLAGGWNEQFF	TGTGCCAGCAGCTTGACGTTATTACTAGCGGGAGGATGGAATGAGCAGTTCTTC
TRBD2	TRBV30	TRBJ2-3	15	.	CAWSVGTSGPRTQYF	TGTGCCTGGAGTGTAGGGACTAGCGGCCCCCGTACGCAGTATTTT
.	TRBV6-2/TRBV6-3	TRBJ1-5	17	.	CASSQMTGTRWGQPQHF	TGTGCCAGCAGCCAAATGACTGGGACAAGATGGGGTCAGCCCCAGCATTTT
TRBD1	TRBV6-1	TRBJ1-1	15	.	CASSERDRGRTEAFF	TGTGCCAGCAGTGAACGGGACAGGGGGCGCACTGAAGCTTTCTTT
.	TRBV5-5	TRBJ2-7	12	.	CASGGGVYEQYF	TGTGCCAGCGGCGGCGGGGTCTACGAGCAGTACTTC
TRBD2	TRBV10-3	TRBJ2-5	14	.	CAIRGTSGTETQYF	TGTGCCATCAGAGGGACTAGCGGGACTGAGACCCAGTACTTC
TRBD1	TRBV10-1	TRBJ1-5	16	.	CASSEDRDRGLQPQHF	TGCGCCAGCAGTGAGGACCGGGACAGGGGACTGCAGCCCCAGCATTTT
TRBD2	TRBV14	TRBJ2-1	17	.	CASSPGGLADSYNEQFF	TGTGCCAGCAGCCCAGGGGGACTAGCGGATTCCTACAATGAGCAGTTCTTC
.	TRBV7-2	TRBJ1-2	13	.	CASAYDRTYGYTF	TGTGCCAGCGCCTACGACAGGACCTATGGCTACACCTTC
TRBD2	TRBV5-1	TRBJ2-7	20	.	CASSLGGRGLAGGPTYEQYF	TGCGCCAGCAGCTTGGGAGGGCGTGGTCTAGCGGGAGGCCCGACCTACGAGCAGTACTTC
TRBD1	TRBV28	TRBJ2-7	15	.	CASSSPGTGSDEQYF	TGTGCCAGCAGTTCTCCCGGGACAGGGTCTGACGAGCAGTACTTC
TRBD1	TRBV5-4	TRBJ2-2	15	.	CASSPGTENTGELFF	TGTGCCAGCAGCCCTGGGACAGAAAACACCGGGGAGCTGTTTTTT
TRBD1	TRBV19	TRBJ1-5	14	.	CASTTGNGNQPQHF	TGTGCCAGTACGACAGGGAACGGCAATCAGCCCCAGCATTTT
TRBD2	TRBV7-2	TRBJ2-1	16	once	CASSPGGTRHHTEQFF	TGTGCCAGCAGCCCGGGGGGGACTAGACACCACACGGAGCAGTTCTTC
TRBD1	TRBV5-1	TRBJ1-2	14	.	CASSPGQGAYGYTF	TGCGCCAGCAGCCCGGGACAGGGGGCTTATGGCTACACCTTC
.	TRBV18	TRBJ2-2	16	.	CASSPPGTGFAGELFF	TGTGCCAGCTCACCACCGGGCACAGGGTTCGCCGGGGAGCTGTTTTTT
.	TRBV7-3	TRBJ2-5	17	few	CASSLLPTGGTQETQYF	TGTGCCAGCAGCTTACTCCCAACGGGGGGCACCCAAGAGACCCAGTACTTC
.	TRBV5-1	TRBJ2-5	15	.	CASSLVGQGAGSEYF	.
.	TRBV19	TRBJ2-1	13	many	CASSIQGNNEQFF	TGTGCCAGTAGTATACAGGGCAACAATGAGCAGTTCTTC
.	TRBV12-3/TRBV12-4	TRBJ1-6	12	.	CASSLSDSPLHF	TGTGCCAGCAGTCTGTCCGATTCACCCCTCCACTTT
.	TRBV5-1	TRBJ2-3	11	.	CASSLQEAQYF	TGCGCCAGCAGTCTGCAGGAGGCGCAGTATTTT
TRBD2	TRBV28	TRBJ2-2	18	.	CASSSLGLAGANTGELFF	TGTGCCAGCAGTTCCCTGGGACTAGCGGGAGCGAACACCGGGGAGCTGTTTTTT
.	TRBV7-8	TRBJ2-7	14	once	CASKGGVTTYEQYF	TGTGCCAGCAAAGGGGGGGTTACAACCTACGAGCAGTACTTC
TRBD1	TRBV6-5	TRBJ1-2	14	.	CASSRQGSNYGYTF	TGTGCCAGCAGTAGACAGGGGTCTAACTATGGCTACACCTTC
TRBD2	TRBV9	TRBJ2-2	14	once	CASKRGGGTGELFF	TGTGCCAGCAAACGGGGGGGCGGCACCGGGGAGCTGTTTTTT
.	TRBV7-2	TRBJ2-3	15	.	CASSFQASSTDTQYF	TGTGCCAGCAGCTTCCAGGCTTCTAGCACAGATACGCAGTATTTT
TRBD2	TRBV24-1	TRBJ2-1	16	.	CATSDRTSGTSNEQFF	TGTGCCACCAGTGATAGGACTAGCGGGACCTCAAATGAGCAGTTCTTC
.	TRBV9	TRBJ2-1	14	.	CASSGEGFADEQFF	TGTGCCAGCAGCGGCGAGGGATTTGCGGATGAGCAGTTCTTC
.	TRBV6-5	TRBJ1-2	14	.	CASTSREGDYGYTF	TGTGCCAGCACCTCTAGAGAGGGTGACTATGGCTACACCTTC
.	TRBV3-1/TRBV3-2	TRBJ2-1	13	.	CASSSLAPTEQFF	TGTGCCAGCAGCTCCTTAGCTCCCACTGAGCAGTTCTTC
TRBD2	TRBV24-1	TRBJ2-1	14	.	CATAGGVAGDEQFF	TGTGCCACCGCGGGGGGAGTGGCGGGGGATGAGCAGTTCTTC
.	TRBV14	TRBJ2-6	18	.	CASSRQRRASSGANVLTF	TGTGCCAGCAGCCGCCAGAGGAGGGCCAGCTCTGGGGCCAACGTCCTGACTTTC
.	TRBV4-3	TRBJ2-5	13	.	CASSQDQRETQYF	TGCGCCAGCAGCCAAGACCAGAGGGAGACCCAGTACTTC
TRBD1	TRBV2	TRBJ1-4	14	.	CASKRGQGNEKLFF	TGTGCCAGCAAGCGGGGACAGGGGAACGAAAAACTGTTTTTT
TRBD1	TRBV7-9	TRBJ1-1	13	.	CASSLRGDSEAFF	TGTGCCAGCAGCTTGAGGGGGGACAGCGAAGCTTTCTTT
.	TRBV7-9	TRBJ2-2	16	.	CASQGGSGPNTGELFF	TGTGCCAGCCAAGGGGGTAGCGGGCCCAACACCGGGGAGCTGTTTTTT
.	TRBV11-2	TRBJ1-2	14	many	CASSTPRGALGYTF	TGTGCCAGCAGCACCCCGCGGGGGGCGCTGGGCTACACCTTC
.	TRBV7-8	TRBJ1-4	17	few	CASSLTNRAGLNEKLFF	TGTGCCAGCAGCTTAACTAACAGGGCTGGGCTTAATGAAAAACTGTTTTTT
.	TRBV18	TRBJ1-5	15	.	CASSPPAGRGQPQHF	TGTGCCAGCTCACCACCGGCAGGTCGGGGACAGCCCCAGCATTTT
.	TRBV20-1	TRBJ1-1	11	.	CSARGRGEAFF	TGCAGTGCTAGAGGGCGCGGTGAAGCTTTCTTT